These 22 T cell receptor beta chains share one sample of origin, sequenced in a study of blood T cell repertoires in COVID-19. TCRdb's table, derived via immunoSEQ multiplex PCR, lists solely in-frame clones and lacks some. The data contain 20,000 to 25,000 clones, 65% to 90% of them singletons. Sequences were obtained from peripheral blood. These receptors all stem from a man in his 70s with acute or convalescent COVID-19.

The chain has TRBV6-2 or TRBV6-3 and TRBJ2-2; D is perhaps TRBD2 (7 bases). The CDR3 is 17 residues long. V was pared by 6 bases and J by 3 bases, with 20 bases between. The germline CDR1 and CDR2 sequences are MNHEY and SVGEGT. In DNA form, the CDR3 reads TGTGCCAGCAGCCTGAGGGGGGGAGGTACGGACACCGGGGAGCTGTTTTTT. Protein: CASSLRGGGTDTGELFF.

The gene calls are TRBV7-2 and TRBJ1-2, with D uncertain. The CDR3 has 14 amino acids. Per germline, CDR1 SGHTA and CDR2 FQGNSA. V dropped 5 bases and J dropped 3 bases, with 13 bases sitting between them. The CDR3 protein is CASSPEATYYGYTF. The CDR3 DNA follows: TGTGCCAGCAGCCCCGAGGCAACTTACTATGGCTACACCTTC.

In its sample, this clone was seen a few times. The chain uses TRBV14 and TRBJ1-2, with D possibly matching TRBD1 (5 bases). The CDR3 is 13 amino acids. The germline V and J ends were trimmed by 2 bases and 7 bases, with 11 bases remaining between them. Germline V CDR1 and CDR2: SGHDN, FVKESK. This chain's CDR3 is CASSQYDRGGYTF. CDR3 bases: TGTGCCAGCAGCCAATATGACAGAGGTGGCTACACCTTC.

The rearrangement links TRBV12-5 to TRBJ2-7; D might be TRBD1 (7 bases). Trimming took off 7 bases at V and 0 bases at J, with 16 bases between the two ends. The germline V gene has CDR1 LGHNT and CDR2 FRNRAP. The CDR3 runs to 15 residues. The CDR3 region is CASAEGTVNSYEQYF. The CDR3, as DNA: TGTGCTAGTGCGGAGGGGACAGTAAACTCCTACGAGCAGTACTTC.

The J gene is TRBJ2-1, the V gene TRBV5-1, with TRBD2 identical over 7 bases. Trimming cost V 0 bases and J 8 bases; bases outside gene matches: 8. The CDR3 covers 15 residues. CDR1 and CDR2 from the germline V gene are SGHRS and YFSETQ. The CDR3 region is CASSLEGGSIDEQFF. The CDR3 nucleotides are TGCGCCAGCAGCTTGGAGGGCGGGAGTATAGATGAGCAGTTCTTC.

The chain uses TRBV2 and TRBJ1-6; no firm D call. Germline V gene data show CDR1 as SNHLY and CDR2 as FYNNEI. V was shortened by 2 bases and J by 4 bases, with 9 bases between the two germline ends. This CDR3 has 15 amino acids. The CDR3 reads CASSELSQYNSPLHF. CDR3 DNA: TGTGCCAGCAGTGAATTGTCACAGTATAATTCACCCCTCCACTTT.

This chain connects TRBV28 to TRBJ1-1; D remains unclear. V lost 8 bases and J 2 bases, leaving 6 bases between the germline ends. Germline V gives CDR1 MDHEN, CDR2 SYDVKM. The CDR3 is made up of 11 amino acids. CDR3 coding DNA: TGTGCCAGCGTCTCTAACACTGAAGCTTTCTTT. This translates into CASVSNTEAFF.

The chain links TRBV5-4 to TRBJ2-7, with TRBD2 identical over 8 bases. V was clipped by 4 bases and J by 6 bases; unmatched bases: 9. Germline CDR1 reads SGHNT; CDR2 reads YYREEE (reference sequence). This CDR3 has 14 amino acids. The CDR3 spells CASSPGGELAEQYF. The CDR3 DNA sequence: TGTGCCAGCAGCCCCGGGGGGGAGTTGGCCGAGCAGTACTTC.

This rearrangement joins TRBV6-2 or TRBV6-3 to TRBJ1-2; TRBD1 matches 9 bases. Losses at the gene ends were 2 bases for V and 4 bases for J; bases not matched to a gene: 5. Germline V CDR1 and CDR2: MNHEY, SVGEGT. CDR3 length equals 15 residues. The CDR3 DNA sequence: TGTGCCAGCAGTTACCCTGGACAGGGGAGCTATGGCTACACCTTC. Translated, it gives CASSYPGQGSYGYTF.

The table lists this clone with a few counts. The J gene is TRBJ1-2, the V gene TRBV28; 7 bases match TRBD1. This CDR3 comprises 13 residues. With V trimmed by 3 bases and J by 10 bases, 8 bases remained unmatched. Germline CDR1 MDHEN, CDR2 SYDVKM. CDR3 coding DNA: TGTGCCAGCAGTTTCCGGGACAGATACATCTACACCTTC. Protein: CASSFRDRYIYTF.

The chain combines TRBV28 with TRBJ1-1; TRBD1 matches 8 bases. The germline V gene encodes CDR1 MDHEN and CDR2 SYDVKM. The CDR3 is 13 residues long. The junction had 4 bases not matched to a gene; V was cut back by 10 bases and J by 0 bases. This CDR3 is CATDRGMNTEAFF. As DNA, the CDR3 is TGTGCCACTGACAGGGGAATGAACACTGAAGCTTTCTTT. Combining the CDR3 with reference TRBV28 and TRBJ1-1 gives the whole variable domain DVKVTQSSRYLVKRTGEKVFLECVQDMDHENMFWYRQDPGLGLRLIYFSYDVKMKEKGDIPEGYSVSREKKERFSLILESASTNQTSMYLCATDRGMNTEAFFGQGTRLTVV.

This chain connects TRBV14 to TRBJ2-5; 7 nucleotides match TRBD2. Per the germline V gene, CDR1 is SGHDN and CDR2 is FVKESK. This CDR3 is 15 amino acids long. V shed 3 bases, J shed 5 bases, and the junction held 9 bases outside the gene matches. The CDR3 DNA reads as TGTGCCAGCAGCCACACCACGCGGGGGATCGAGACCCAGTACTTC. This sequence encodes CASSHTTRGIETQYF.

The CDR3 reads CASSQYRNTGELFF. The CDR3 DNA reads TGTGCCAGCAGCCAATACAGGAACACCGGGGAGCTGTTTTTT. The rearrangement links TRBV7-2 to TRBJ2-2, with no clear D. Germline loops: CDR1 SGHTA, CDR2 FQGNSA. This CDR3 contains 14 residues. Trimming cost V 5 bases and J 1 base, with 8 bases left between them.

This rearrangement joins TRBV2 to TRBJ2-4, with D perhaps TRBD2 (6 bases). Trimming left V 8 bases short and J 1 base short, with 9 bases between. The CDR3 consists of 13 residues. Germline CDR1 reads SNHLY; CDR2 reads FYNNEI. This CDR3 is CASGGSAKNIQYF. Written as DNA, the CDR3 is TGTGCCAGCGGAGGGTCGGCCAAAAACATTCAGTACTTC.

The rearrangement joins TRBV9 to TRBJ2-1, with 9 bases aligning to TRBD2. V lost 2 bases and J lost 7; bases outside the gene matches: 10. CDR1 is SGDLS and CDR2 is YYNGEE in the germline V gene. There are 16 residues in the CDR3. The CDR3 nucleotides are TGTGCCAGCAGCGTCTTAGCGGGGGAGCATACTAATGAGCAGTTCTTC. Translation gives CASSVLAGEHTNEQFF.

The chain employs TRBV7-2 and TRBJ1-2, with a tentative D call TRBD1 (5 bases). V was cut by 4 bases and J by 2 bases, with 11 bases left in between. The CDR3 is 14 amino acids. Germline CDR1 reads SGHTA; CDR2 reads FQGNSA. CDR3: CASSSNRRNYGYTF. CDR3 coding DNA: TGTGCCAGCAGCTCAAACAGGCGAAACTATGGCTACACCTTC.

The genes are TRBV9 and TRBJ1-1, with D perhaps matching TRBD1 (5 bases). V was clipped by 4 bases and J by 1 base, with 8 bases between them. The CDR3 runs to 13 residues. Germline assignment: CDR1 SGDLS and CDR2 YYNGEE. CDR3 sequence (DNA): TGTGCCAGCAGCTCGACAGCGAACACTGAAGCTTTCTTT. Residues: CASSSTANTEAFF.

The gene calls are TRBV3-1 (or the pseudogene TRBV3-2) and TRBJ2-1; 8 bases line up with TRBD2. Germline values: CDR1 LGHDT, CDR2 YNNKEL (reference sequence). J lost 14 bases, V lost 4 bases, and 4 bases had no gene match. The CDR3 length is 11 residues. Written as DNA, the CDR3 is TGTGCCAGCAGCCTTAGCGGGAAGGAGTTCTTC. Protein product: CASSLSGKEFF.

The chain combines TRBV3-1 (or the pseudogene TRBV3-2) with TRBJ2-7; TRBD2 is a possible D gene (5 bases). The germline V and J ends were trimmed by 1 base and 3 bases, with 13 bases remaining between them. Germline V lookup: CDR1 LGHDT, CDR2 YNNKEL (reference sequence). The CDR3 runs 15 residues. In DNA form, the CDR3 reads TGTGCCAGCAGCCAAGGGTTCCCGGACTTCTACGAGCAGTACTTC. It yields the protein CASSQGFPDFYEQYF.

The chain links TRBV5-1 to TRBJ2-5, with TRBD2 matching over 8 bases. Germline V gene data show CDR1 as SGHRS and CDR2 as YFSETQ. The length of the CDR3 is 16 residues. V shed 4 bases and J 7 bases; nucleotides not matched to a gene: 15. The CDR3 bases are TGCGCCAGCAGCCCGGGAGCTAGCGGGCCCACAGGGACCCAGTACTTC. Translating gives CASSPGASGPTGTQYF. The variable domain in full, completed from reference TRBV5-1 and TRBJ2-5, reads KAGVTQTPRYLIKTRGQQVTLSCSPISGHRSVSWYQQTPGQGLQFLFEYFSETQRNKGNFPGRFSGRQFSNSRSEMNVSTLELGDSALYLCASSPGASGPTGTQYFGPGTRLLVL.

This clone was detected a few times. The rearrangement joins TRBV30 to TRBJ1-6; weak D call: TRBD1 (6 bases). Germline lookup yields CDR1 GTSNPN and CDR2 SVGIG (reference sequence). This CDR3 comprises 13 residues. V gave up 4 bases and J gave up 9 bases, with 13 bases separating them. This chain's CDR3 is CAWTKDRVSPLHF. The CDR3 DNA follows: TGTGCCTGGACGAAGGACAGAGTTTCACCCCTCCACTTT.

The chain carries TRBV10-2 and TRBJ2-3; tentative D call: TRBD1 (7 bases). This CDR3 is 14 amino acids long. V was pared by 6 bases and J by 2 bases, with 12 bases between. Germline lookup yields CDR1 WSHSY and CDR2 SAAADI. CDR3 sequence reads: CASRTGTFTDTQYF. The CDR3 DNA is TGCGCCAGCAGGACAGGGACTTTCACAGATACGCAGTATTTT.